This TCR beta chain was recorded in a study of blood T cells in healthy people across ages. Next came a second PCR, run for about 6 to 12 cycles, which used a sample-barcoded 5' primer along with a J-beta primer mix. Researchers report that each sample yielded at least 3 million CDR3-containing paired-end reads. TCRdb fed the 5' RACE reads into MiXCR, producing one record per CDR3 protein. The sample has approximately 800,000 distinct CDR3 sequences; 35% to 40% are singletons. Study outcomes and limitations: The lack of PBMC sorting stopped any conclusive naive versus antigen-experienced comparison.

Sample donors were healthy Caucasian individuals that came from Russia, aged about 6 to 95. Concerning this clonotype itself: Its antigen is as yet unknown.

Source material: blood. This TCR was sampled from a man aged 18 to 35 in good health.

Here the CDR3 DNA reads TGCGCCAGCAGCCCCAGCCCAGGGGAGACCCAGTACTTC. Protein product: CASSPSPGETQYF. The J gene is TRBJ2-5, the V gene TRBV5-1; perhaps TRBD1 as D (5 bases). V shed 4 bases and J shed 5 bases, with 12 bases lying between them. CDR1 and CDR2 from the germline V gene are SGHRS and YFSETQ. This CDR3 is 13 amino acids long.